The entry that follows covers one TCR beta chain sequence. Its antigen is as yet unknown. The source of the sample is a study of T cells after yellow fever vaccination. Study-level results: Peak timing came faster in the weaker secondary response, day 5 versus 15.

It was through 5'RACE template switching that TCR cDNA was made, with a universal primer site and UMIs added. TCRdb reprocessed the 5' RACE reads via MiXCR and lists one record per CDR3 protein. The sample carries under 300,000 distinct CDR3 sequences, 6.5% to 8.5% recorded once. The specimen comprised CD4+ T cells sorted from PBMCs, sampled 15 days after the yellow fever booster vaccination. The receptor was derived from a man under 40 who received the YFV17D yellow fever vaccine.

Written as DNA, the CDR3 is TGTGCCAGCAGTTTATTTCAGGTGAACACTGAAGCTTTCTTT. Amino acids: CASSLFQVNTEAFF. The chain has TRBV28 and TRBJ1-1; D call uncertain. Germline V gives CDR1 MDHEN, CDR2 SYDVKM. The CDR3 contains 14 residues. Trimming shortened V by 1 base and J by 0 bases, and 6 bases separated the two germline ends. Supplemented by reference TRBV28 and TRBJ1-1, the full variable domain reads DVKVTQSSRYLVKRTGEKVFLECVQDMDHENMFWYRQDPGLGLRLIYFSYDVKMKEKGDIPEGYSVSREKKERFSLILESASTNQTSMYLCASSLFQVNTEAFFGQGTRLTVV.